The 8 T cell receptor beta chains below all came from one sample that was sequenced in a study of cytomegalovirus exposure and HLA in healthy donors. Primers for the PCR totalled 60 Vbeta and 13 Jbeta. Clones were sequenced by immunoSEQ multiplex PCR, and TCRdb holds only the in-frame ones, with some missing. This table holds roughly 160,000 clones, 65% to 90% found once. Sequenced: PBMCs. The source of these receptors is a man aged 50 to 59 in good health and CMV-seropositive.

The CDR3 loop reads CASSSGLGGGRKAQYF. CDR3 DNA sequence: TGTGCCAGCAGCTCAGGTCTTGGTGGCGGGAGAAAGGCCCAGTACTTC. This chain uses TRBV7-3 with TRBJ2-5; 7 bases are a match to TRBD2. The ends lost 4 bases at V and 9 bases at J; junction bases unmatched: 17. CDR3 length equals 16 residues. Per the germline V gene, CDR1 is SGHTA and CDR2 is FQGTGA.

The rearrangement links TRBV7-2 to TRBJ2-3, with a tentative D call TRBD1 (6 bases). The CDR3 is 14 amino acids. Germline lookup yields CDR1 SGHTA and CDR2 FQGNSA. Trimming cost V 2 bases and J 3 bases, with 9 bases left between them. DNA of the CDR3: TGTGCCAGCAGCTTACGGACAGCAACAGATACGCAGTATTTT. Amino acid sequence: CASSLRTATDTQYF. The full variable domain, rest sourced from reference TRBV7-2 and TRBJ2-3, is GAGVSQSPSNKVTEKGKDVELRCDPISGHTALYWYRQSLGQGLEFLIYFQGNSAPDKSGLPSDRFSAERTGGSVSTLTIQRTQQEDSAVYLCASSLRTATDTQYFGPGTRLTVL.

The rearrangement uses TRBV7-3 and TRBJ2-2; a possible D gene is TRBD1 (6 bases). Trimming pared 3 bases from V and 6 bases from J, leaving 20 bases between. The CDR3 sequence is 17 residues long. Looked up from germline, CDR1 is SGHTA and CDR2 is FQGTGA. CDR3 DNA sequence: TGTGCCAGCAGCTTTGAACCGCAGGGGTGGGGTGCCGGGGAGCTGTTTTTT. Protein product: CASSFEPQGWGAGELFF.

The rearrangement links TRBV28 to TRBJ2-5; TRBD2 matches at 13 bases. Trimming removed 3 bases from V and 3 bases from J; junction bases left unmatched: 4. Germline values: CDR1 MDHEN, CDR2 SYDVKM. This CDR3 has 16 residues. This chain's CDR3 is CASSLTSGGREETQYF. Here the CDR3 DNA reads TGTGCCAGCAGTTTGACTAGCGGGGGGCGGGAAGAGACCCAGTACTTC.

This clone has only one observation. CDR3: CASSQTATGLSNQPQHF. CDR3 sequence (DNA): TGTGCCAGTAGTCAAACAGCGACAGGCCTTAGCAATCAGCCCCAGCATTTT. V usage is TRBV19 and J usage is TRBJ1-5; tentatively, D is TRBD1 (6 bases). The V and J ends lost 5 bases and 0 bases respectively, with 17 bases between them. Germline V CDR1 and CDR2: LNHDA, SQIVND (reference sequence). The CDR3 consists of 17 residues. The variable domain in full, with the rest retrieved from reference TRBV19 and TRBJ1-5, is DGGITQSPKYLFRKEGQNVTLSCEQNLNHDAMYWYRQDPGQGLRLIYYSQIVNDFQKGDIAEGYSVSREKKESFPLTVTSAQKNPTAFYLCASSQTATGLSNQPQHFGDGTRLSIL.

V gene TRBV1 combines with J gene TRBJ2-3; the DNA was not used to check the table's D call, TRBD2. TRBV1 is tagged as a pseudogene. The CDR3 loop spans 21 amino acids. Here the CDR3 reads CTSSCRGDGLAGQPSTDTQYF. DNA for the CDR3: TGCACCAGCAGCTGCAGGGGTGACGGACTAGCGGGGCAACCTAGCACAGATACGCAGTATTTT.

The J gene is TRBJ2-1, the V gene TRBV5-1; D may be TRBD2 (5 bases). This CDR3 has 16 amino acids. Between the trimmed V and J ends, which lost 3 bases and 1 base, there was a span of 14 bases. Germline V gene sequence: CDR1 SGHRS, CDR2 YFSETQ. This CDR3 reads CASSSTSGISYNEQFF. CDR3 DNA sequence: TGCGCCAGCAGCTCGACCTCGGGAATTTCCTACAATGAGCAGTTCTTC.

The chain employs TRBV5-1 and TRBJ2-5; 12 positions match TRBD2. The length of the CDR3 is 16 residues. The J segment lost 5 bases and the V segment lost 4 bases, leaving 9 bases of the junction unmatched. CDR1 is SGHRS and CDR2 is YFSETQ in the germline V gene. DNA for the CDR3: TGCGCCAGCAGCCCCTCGACTAGCGGGAGAAGCGAGACCCAGTACTTC. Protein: CASSPSTSGRSETQYF.